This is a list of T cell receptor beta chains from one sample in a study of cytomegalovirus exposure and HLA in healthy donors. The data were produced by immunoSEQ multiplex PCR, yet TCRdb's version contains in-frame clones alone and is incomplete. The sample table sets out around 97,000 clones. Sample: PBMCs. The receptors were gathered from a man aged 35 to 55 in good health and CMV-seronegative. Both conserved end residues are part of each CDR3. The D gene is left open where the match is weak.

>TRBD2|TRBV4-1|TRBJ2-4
TGCGCCAGCAGCCCACTAGCGGAGAGTGGCAAAAACATTCAGTACTTC
CASSPLAESGKNIQYF
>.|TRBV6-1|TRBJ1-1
TGTGCCAGCAGTGAAGCGGCCGGGGGCACTGAAGCTTTCTTT
CASSEAAGGTEAFF
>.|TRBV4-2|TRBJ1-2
TGTGCCAGCAGCCAAGATCGAAGCTACTATGGCTACACCTTC
CASSQDRSYYGYTF
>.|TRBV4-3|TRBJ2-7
TGCGCCAGCAGCCAAGATGTGACGGGAACTGGGTACGAGCAGTACTTC
CASSQDVTGTGYEQYF
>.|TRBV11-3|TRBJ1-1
TGTGCCAGCAGCCTCGGCGGCCCATCCCGGACTGAAGCTTTCTTT
CASSLGGPSRTEAFF
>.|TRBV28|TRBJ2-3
TGTGCCAGCAGTCAGGGGGGCCACTGGGGAGATACGCAGTATTTT
CASSQGGHWGDTQYF
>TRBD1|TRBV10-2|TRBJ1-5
TGCGCCAGCAGTGATTACAGGGGTATCCAGCCCCAGCATTTT
CASSDYRGIQPQHF
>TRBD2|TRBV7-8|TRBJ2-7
TGTGCCAGCAGCTTAGCTCTGACTAGCGGGGGAACCTACGAGCAGTACTTC
CASSLALTSGGTYEQYF
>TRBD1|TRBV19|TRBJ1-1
TGTGCCAGTAGTACGGAGGGACAGAATCGACTTAAAGCTTTCTTT
CASSTEGQNRLKAFF
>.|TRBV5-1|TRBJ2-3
TGCGCCAGCAGCTCCCAGGATACGCAGTATTTT
CASSSQDTQYF
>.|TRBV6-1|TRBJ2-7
TGTGCCAGCAGTGAAAGGGGGGACAGATTATACGAGCAGTACTTC
CASSERGDRLYEQYF
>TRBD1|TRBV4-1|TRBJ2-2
TGCGCCAGCAAACCCCTCCGGGGACAGGGAGACACCGGGGAGCTGTTTTTT
CASKPLRGQGDTGELFF
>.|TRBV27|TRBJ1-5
TGTGCCAGCAGTTTCTCGGGTAGCAATCAGCCCCAGCATTTT
CASSFSGSNQPQHF
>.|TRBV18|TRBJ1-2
TGTGCCAGCTCACCAACGGGGATAGAAGGCTACACCTTC
CASSPTGIEGYTF
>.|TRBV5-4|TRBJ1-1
TGTGCCAGCAGCTTATCAGGCGACCAATCCAATGAAGCTTTCTTT
CASSLSGDQSNEAFF
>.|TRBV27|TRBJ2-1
TGTGCCAGCAGTCTCTCTACGGACTTCCCCGGGGAGCAGTTCTTC
CASSLSTDFPGEQFF
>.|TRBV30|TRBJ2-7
TGTGCCTGGAGTGACCAGGGGTTCTACGAGCAGTACTTC
CAWSDQGFYEQYF
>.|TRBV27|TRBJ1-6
TGTGCCAGCAGACCTCAGGGGCAGGGTAATTCACCCCTCCACTTT
CASRPQGQGNSPLHF
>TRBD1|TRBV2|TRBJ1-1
TGTGCCAGCAGTGAATTACCAGGGGGGAAAGCTTTCTTT
CASSELPGGKAFF
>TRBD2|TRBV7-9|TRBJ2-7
TGTGCCAGCAGCCTAAAACTAGCGGGGTCCTACGAGCAGTACTTC
CASSLKLAGSYEQYF